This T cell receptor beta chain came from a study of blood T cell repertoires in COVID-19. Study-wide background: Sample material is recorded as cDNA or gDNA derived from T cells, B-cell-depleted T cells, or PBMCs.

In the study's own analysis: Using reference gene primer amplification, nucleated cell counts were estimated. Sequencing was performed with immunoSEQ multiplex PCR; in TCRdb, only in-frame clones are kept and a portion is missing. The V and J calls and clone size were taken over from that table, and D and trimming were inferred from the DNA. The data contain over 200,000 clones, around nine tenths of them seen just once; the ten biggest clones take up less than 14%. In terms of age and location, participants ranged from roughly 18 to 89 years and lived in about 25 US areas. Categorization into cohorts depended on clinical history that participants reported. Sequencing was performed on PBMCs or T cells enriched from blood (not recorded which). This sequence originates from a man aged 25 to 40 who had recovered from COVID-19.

CDR3 region: CASSMQGGRQETQYF. The CDR3 DNA follows: TGTGCCAGCAGCATGCAGGGAGGGCGGCAAGAGACCCAGTACTTC. V and J are TRBV6-5 and TRBJ2-5; 7 bases align to TRBD2. CDR1 is MNHEY and CDR2 is SVGAGI in the germline V gene. This CDR3 has 15 amino acids. Trimming took 6 bases from V and 2 from J; bases not matched to a gene: 9.